This T cell receptor beta chain was sequenced in a study of cytomegalovirus exposure and HLA in healthy donors. Study-level results: Later examination showed HLA-associated TCR beta chains had greater clonal expansion than equally common others.

A multiplex PCR was run with 60 Vbeta primers and 13 Jbeta primers. TCRdb's table, derived via immunoSEQ multiplex PCR, lists solely in-frame clones and lacks some. The sample holds 150,000 to 200,000 clones; roughly 74% are singletons and the top ten take about 14%. The CDR3 runs to 17 residues. The J segment lost 4 bases and the V segment lost 5 bases, leaving 12 bases of the junction unmatched. From germline, CDR1 is SEHNR and CDR2 FQNEAQ (reference sequence). Worth noting for this clone: Its antigen is undetermined.

The origin of this receptor is a woman in her thirties in good health and CMV-seropositive. Sequenced sample: PBMCs. The gene calls are TRBV7-9 and TRBJ2-5, with TRBD2 identical over 11 bases. The CDR3 spells CASSRGLAVKVGETQYF. The CDR3 bases are TGTGCCAGCAGCCGGGGACTAGCGGTTAAAGTAGGAGAGACCCAGTACTTC.